These T cell receptor beta chains were read from a single sample in a study of OX40 agonist ivuxolimab in advanced cancers. The repertoire was sequenced with immunoSEQ multiplex PCR; TCRdb's copy has only in-frame clones and lacks some. The sample records roughly 56,000 clones, about 85% being singletons. Material: CD4+ or CD8+ T cells sorted from blood, obtained in a trial of the OX40 agonist ivuxolimab. Receptors were obtained from an adult with an advanced solid tumor such as melanoma, head and neck, liver or kidney cancer. CDR3s include the opening cysteine and the closing phenylalanine or tryptophan.

>TRBJ2-2|TRBV6-1
CASVGGGSSTGELFF
>TRBJ1-3|TRBV30
CAWSVLGAGNTIYF
>TRBJ1-2|TRBV5-1
CASSLGTVEGYTF
>TRBJ1-2|TRBV5-1
CASSLAGLQLAYYGYTF
>TRBJ1-4|TRBV5-1
CASSGADTTNEKLFF
>TRBJ1-1|TRBV30
CAWSVIPQDTEAFF
>TRBJ1-3|TRBV19
CASSIENSFGNTIYF
>TRBJ1-2|TRBV15
CATHARGRNLGGYTF
>TRBJ2-7|TRBV18
CASSPTTGGYEQYF
>TRBJ2-3|TRBV4-1
CASSQEWNSGGAGADTQYF
>TRBJ1-5|TRBV19
CASSFRTENQPQHF
>TRBJ1-1|TRBV18
CASSPRQGETEAFF
>TRBJ2-6|TRBV6-9
CASSAHSSGANVLTF
>TRBJ1-5|TRBV28
CASSPGQGADQPQHF
>TRBJ2-4|TRBV7-8
CASSEPGVQNIQYF
>TRBJ2-3|TRBV7-2
CASDWTSGRTDTQYF
>TRBJ1-1|TRBV19
CASSIDLLHLNTEAFF
>TRBJ2-7|TRBV20-1
CSARDPGEQYF
>TRBJ2-5|TRBV19
CASSIGNQETQYF
>TRBJ1-1|TRBV5-3
CARRTTERTTEAFF
>TRBJ1-4|TRBV5-1
CASSQDSGGEKLFF
>TRBJ2-1|TRBV4-2
CASSQGPSGDNEQFF
>TRBJ2-7|TRBV6-1
CASSALGNEQYF
>TRBJ1-4|TRBV28
CASSLIRQGSEKLFF
>TRBJ2-1|TRBV7-9
CASSPGTSGTDEQFF
>TRBJ1-6|TRBV7-2
CASSFQGTGGMSPLHF
>TRBJ1-2|TRBV6-1
CASSDLPGQGDYTF
>TRBJ2-6|TRBV11-3
CASSPRSFRGAASGANVLTF
>TRBJ2-3|TRBV29-1
CSGLIGDTQYF
>TRBJ2-2|TRBV7-8
CASSPYRGRILDTGELFF
>TRBJ1-1|TRBV6-1
CASRGVFGTNTEAFF
>TRBJ2-3|TRBV5-1
CASSFQPGQGSDTQYF
>TRBJ2-5|TRBV18
CASSRTEETQYF
>TRBJ2-7|TRBV2
CASRATEINYEQYF
>TRBJ2-1|TRBV11-3
CASSQGTSGSYNEQFF
>TRBJ2-1|TRBV5-4
CASSLAKERNEQFF
>TRBJ2-7|TRBV7-9
CASSYDGQGFYEQYF
>TRBJ2-3|TRBV10-1
CASSVRFSTDTQYF